This is a list of T cell receptor beta chains from one sample in a study of blood T cell repertoires in COVID-19. Using immunoSEQ multiplex PCR, the repertoire was profiled, and TCRdb retains in-frame clones only, with some absent. The sample records 250,000 to 400,000 clones, about nine tenths being singletons. The sequenced material came from peripheral blood. Receptors were obtained from a woman aged 30 to 39 with COVID-19, enrolled during active disease. The conserved cysteine and the conserved F or W are not part of the CDR3 here.

J: TRBJ2-1; V: TRBV28; CDR3: ASITGGEGGNEQF
J: TRBJ1-6; V: TRBV7-9; CDR3: ASSPQGSNNSPLH
J: TRBJ1-1; V: TRBV9; CDR3: ASSANRGGTEAF
J: TRBJ1-5; V: TRBV28; CDR3: ASQGNQPQH
J: TRBJ1-2; V: TRBV27; CDR3: ASSLTGVFYGYT
J: TRBJ1-1; V: TRBV11-3; CDR3: ASSRQGNTEAF
J: TRBJ2-5; V: TRBV5-4; CDR3: ASSLGTQETQY
J: TRBJ2-7; V: TRBV7-8; CDR3: ASSFPGLGYEQY
J: TRBJ1-2; V: TRBV12-3/TRBV12-4; CDR3: ASSRTGFYGYT
J: TRBJ1-4; V: TRBV5-1; CDR3: ASSLAGQGNEKLF
J: TRBJ2-1; V: TRBV5-1; CDR3: ASTGYNEQF
J: TRBJ1-1; V: TRBV5-1; CDR3: ASSPQGRGMNTEAF
J: TRBJ1-1; V: TRBV7-8; CDR3: ASSLTQGTEAF
J: TRBJ2-7; V: TRBV30; CDR3: AWDRGVGEQY
J: TRBJ2-3; V: TRBV11-2; CDR3: ASSRRTSPDTQY
J: TRBJ2-7; V: TRBV5-6; CDR3: ASNFQGQNEQY
J: TRBJ2-1; V: TRBV9; CDR3: ASSVAGQGWNEQF
J: TRBJ1-4; V: TRBV15; CDR3: ATSRDQRGANEKLF
J: TRBJ1-6; V: TRBV5-5; CDR3: ASSGGLALH
J: TRBJ2-4; V: TRBV3-1/TRBV3-2; CDR3: ASSQVGNDASGGAQY
J: TRBJ1-2; V: TRBV7-9; CDR3: ASSDSGSSNYGYT
J: TRBJ2-1; V: TRBV27; CDR3: ASSLSRYNNNEQF